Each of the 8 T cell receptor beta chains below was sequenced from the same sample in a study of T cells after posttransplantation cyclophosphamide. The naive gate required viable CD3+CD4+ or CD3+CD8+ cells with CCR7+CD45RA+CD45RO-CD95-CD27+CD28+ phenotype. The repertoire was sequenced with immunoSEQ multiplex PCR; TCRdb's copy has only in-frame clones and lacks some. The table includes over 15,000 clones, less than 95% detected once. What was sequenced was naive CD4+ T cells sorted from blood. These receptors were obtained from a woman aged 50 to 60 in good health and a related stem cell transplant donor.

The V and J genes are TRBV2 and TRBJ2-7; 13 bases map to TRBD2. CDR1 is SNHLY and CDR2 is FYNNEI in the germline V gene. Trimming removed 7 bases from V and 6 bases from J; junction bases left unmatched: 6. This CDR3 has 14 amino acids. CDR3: CASTGLAGVSEQYF. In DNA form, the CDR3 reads TGTGCCAGCACCGGACTAGCGGGAGTGTCCGAGCAGTACTTC.

The CDR3 loop reads CASSNRGTGAQAFF. CDR3 in DNA: TGTGCCAGCAGTAACCGCGGGACAGGGGCCCAAGCTTTCTTT. This sequence joins TRBV7-9 and TRBJ1-1; TRBD1 agrees at 10 bases. This CDR3 comprises 14 residues. J was trimmed by 9 bases and V by 6 bases; bases with no gene match: 10. CDR1 and CDR2 (germline): SEHNR, FQNEAQ (reference sequence).

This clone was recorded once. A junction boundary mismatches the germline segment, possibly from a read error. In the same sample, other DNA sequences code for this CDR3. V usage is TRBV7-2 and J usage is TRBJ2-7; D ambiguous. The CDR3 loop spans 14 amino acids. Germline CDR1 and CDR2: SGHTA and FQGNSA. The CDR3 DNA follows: TGTGCCAGCAGCTTAGGAGGAGCCAGCTACGAACAGTACTTC. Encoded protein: CASSLGGASYEQYF.

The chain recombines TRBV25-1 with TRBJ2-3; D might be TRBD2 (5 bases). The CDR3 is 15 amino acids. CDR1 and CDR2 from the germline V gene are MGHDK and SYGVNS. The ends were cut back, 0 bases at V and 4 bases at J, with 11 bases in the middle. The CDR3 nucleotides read TGTGCCAGCAGTGAATATCGGCGGGTGGCAGATACGCAGTATTTT. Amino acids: CASSEYRRVADTQYF.

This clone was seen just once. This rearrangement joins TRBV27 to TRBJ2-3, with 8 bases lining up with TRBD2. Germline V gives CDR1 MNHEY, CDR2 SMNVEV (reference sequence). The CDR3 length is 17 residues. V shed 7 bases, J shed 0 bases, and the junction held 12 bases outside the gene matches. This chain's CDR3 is CASNPLRGRTSTDTQYF. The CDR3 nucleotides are TGTGCCAGCAACCCGCTACGCGGGAGGACTAGCACAGATACGCAGTATTTT.

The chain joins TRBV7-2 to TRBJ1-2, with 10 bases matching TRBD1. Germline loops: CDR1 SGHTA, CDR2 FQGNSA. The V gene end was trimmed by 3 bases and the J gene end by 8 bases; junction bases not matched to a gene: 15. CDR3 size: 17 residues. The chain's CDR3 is CASSLGQGLPSRKGYTF. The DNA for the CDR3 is TGTGCCAGCAGCTTGGGACAGGGGCTACCTAGTAGGAAGGGCTACACCTTC.

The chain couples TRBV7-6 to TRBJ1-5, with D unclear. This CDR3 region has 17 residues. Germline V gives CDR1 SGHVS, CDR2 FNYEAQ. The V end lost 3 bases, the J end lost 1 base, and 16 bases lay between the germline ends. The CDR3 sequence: CASSLLQVVDSNQPQHF. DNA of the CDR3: TGTGCCAGCAGCTTGCTTCAGGTCGTTGACAGCAATCAGCCCCAGCATTTT.

CDR3 coding DNA: TGCGCCAGCAGCCCCCCGGGGGGAAATGAAAAACTGTTTTTT. As protein: CASSPPGGNEKLFF. The chain uses TRBV5-1 and TRBJ1-4; tentative D call: TRBD1 (5 bases). Germline V gene lookup returns CDR1 SGHRS and CDR2 YFSETQ. V lost 4 bases to trimming and J lost 5 bases, with 12 bases between them. The CDR3 covers 14 residues.